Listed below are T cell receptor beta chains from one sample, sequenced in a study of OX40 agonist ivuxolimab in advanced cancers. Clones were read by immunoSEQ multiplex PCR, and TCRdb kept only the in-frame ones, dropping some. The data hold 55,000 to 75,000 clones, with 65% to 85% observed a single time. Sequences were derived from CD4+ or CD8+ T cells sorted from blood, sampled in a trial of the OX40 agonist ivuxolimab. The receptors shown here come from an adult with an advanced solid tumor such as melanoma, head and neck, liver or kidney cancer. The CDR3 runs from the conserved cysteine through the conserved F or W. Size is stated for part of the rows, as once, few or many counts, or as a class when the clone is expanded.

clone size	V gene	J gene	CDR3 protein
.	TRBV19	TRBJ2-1	CASSYGRTSYNEQFF
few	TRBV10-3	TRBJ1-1	CAISEFRAEAFF
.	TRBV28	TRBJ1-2	CASSLAGNKVGYTF
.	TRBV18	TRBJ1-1	CASKQDTANTEAFF
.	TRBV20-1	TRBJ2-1	CSAVHGEQFF
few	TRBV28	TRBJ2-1	CASSSGQGKQFF
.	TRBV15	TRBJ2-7	CATSRPKGQVSSYEQYF
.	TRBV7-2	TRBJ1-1	CASSGRVGSGGEAFF
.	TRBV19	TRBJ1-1	CASSNAVGQNHMNTEAFF
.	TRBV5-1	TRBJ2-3	CASSLVAPLTDTQYF
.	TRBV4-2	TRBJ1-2	CASSQGTGGDYFPNYGYTF
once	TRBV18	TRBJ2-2	CASSHGTSGNTGELFF
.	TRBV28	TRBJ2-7	CASSLQVFSYEQYF
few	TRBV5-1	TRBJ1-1	CASSQGTLNTEAFF
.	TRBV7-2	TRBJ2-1	CASSLGRQTNEQFF
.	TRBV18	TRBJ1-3	CASSQSQGSLSGNTIYF
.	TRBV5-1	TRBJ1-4	CASSLQPSNEKLFF
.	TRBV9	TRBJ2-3	CASSLGDWGTDTQYF
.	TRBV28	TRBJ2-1	CASSLGGGASSYNEQFF
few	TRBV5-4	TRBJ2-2	CASSLDDKRAGELFF
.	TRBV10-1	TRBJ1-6	CASSSDPLSPLHF
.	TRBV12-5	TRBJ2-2	CASGLVQAGSLRTGELFF
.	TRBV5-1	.	CASSLDPLTYEQYF
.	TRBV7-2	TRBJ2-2	CASSLRGRGSSGELFF
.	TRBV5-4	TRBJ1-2	CASSSPKDSTYGYTF
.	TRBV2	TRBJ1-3	CASSDRVYGNTIYF
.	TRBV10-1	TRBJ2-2	CASTNSGGTGELFF
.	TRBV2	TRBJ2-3	CASSSLASNTDTQYF
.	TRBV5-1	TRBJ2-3	CASSLALQNTDTQYF